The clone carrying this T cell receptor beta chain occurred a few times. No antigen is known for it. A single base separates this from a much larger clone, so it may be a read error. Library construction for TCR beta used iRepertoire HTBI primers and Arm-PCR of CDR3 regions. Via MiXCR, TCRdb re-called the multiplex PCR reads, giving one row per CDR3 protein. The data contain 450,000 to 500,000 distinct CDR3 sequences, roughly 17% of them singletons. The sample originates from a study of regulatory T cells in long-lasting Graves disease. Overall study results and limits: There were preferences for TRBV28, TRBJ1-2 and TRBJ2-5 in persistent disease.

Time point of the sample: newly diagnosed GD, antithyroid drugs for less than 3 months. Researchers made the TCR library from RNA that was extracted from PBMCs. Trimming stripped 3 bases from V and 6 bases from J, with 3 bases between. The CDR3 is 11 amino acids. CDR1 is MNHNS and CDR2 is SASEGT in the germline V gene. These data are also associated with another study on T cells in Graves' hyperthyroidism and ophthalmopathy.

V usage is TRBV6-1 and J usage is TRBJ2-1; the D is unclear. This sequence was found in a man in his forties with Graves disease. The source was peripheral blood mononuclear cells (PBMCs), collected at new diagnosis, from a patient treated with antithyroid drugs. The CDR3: CASSEINEQFF. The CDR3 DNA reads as TGTGCCAGCAGTGAGATCAATGAGCAGTTCTTC.